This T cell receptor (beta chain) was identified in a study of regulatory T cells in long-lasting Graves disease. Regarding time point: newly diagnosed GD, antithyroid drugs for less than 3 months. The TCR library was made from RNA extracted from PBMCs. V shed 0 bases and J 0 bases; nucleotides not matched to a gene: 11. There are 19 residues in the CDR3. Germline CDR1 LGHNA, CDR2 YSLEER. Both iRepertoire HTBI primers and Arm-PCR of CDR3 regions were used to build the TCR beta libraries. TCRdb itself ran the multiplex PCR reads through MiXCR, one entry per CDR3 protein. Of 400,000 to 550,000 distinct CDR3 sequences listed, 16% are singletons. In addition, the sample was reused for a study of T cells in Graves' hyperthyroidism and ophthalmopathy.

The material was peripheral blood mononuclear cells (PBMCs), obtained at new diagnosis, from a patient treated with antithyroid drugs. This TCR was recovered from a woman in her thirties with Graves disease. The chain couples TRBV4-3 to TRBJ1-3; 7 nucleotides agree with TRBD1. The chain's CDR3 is CASSQEISGQDYSGNTIYF. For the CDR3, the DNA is TGCGCCAGCAGCCAAGAGATCTCAGGACAGGATTACTCTGGAAACACCATATATTTT.